Listed below are T cell receptor beta chains from one sample, sequenced in a study of OX40 agonist ivuxolimab in advanced cancers. The table came from immunoSEQ multiplex PCR; TCRdb's copy has only in-frame clones and leaves some out. Of about 110,000 clones in the sample, under 95% are singletons; the top ten hold about 0.67%. The source material was CD4+ or CD8+ T cells sorted from blood, sampled in a trial of the OX40 agonist ivuxolimab. These receptors all come from an adult with an advanced solid tumor such as melanoma, head and neck, liver or kidney cancer. Both conserved end residues are part of each CDR3. A D gene is named only where the DNA matches it firmly. Clone size, where shown, is once, few, many, or a class for clones that have expanded.

TRBJ2-1 NA NA TRBV11-2 TGTGCCAGCGAATTGTTTAGGCAGTGGGGCCAGGGCGAGCAGTTCTTC CASELFRQWGQGEQFF
TRBJ2-3 NA NA TRBV6-1 TGTGCCAGCAGTGAAGAAGTACAGGGCACAGATACGCAGTATTTT CASSEEVQGTDTQYF
TRBJ2-3 TRBD2 NA TRBV27 TGTGCCAGCTCCCAGCGGGGCGGCACAGATACGCAGTATTTT CASSQRGGTDTQYF
TRBJ2-5 TRBD2 NA TRBV7-6 TGTGCCAGCAGCTCCCGCCCGGGACTAGCGGCGGGGACCCAGTACTTC CASSSRPGLAAGTQYF
TRBJ1-2 NA NA TRBV5-6 TGTGCCAGCAGCCAATACAGTGTCGGCTATGGCTACACCTTC CASSQYSVGYGYTF
TRBJ2-7 TRBD2 NA TRBV5-4 TGTGCCAGCAGCAAAGCGGGGATTCCGCACGAGCAGTACTTC CASSKAGIPHEQYF
TRBJ2-2 TRBD1 once TRBV11-3 TGTGCCAGCGGCAGGGGGAAGGACACCGGGGAGCTGTTTTTT CASGRGKDTGELFF
TRBJ2-3 TRBD1 once TRBV5-1 TGCGCCAGCAGCTTAGGACAGGCAGATACGCAGTATTTT CASSLGQADTQYF
TRBJ1-1 NA NA TRBV10-1 TGCGCCAGCAGTTCCTCCGGGGTCACTGAAGCTTTCTTT CASSSSGVTEAFF
TRBJ2-3 TRBD1 NA TRBV2 TGTGCCAGCAGGGACAGGGGGCTTGCCACAGATACGCAGTATTTT CASRDRGLATDTQYF
TRBJ1-5 NA NA TRBV6-5 TGTGCCAGCAGCCCAGGGTTACCGCATCAGCCCCAGCATTTT CASSPGLPHQPQHF
TRBJ2-7 TRBD2 NA TRBV6-6 TGTGCCAGCAGGTTGGCGGGGGTTCTATACGAGCAGTACTTC CASRLAGVLYEQYF